This T cell receptor beta chain was documented in a study of T cells expressing NK-cell markers. The length of the CDR3 is 12 residues. After re-calling the 5' RACE reads, TCRdb lists one entry per CDR3 protein, DNA absent. The ten top clones account for approximately 7%, within a sample of 400,000 to 450,000 distinct CDR3 sequences. The clonotype was recovered from a woman between 18 and 70 years old in good health. The V gene is TRBV12-3 or TRBV12-4, the J gene TRBJ1-4. The specimen was blood T cells: a sorted CD56 or NKG2C T cell subset, CD4+ or CD8+ T cells, or bulk PBMC T cells (not recorded which). The CDR3 is CASGGLVEKLFF.